The 23 T cell receptor beta chains listed next were all sequenced from one sample in a study of T cells in localized non-small cell lung cancer. Profiling relied on immunoSEQ multiplex PCR, and the TCRdb table lists in-frame clones only, not all of them. The data show about 2,000 clones, under 30% seen once. The specimen was lung tumor tissue, collected before any cancer treatment. The source of these receptors is a woman aged 40-69 years with stage II squamous cell lung carcinoma.

This clone has more than one count but fewer than ten. The V and J genes are TRBV19 and TRBJ1-1; the D gene is possibly TRBD1 (5 bases). Germline lookup yields CDR1 LNHDA and CDR2 SQIVND (reference sequence). This CDR3 spans 15 amino acids. The ends were cut back, 2 bases at V and 3 bases at J, with 13 bases in the middle. The chain's CDR3 is CASSIPVQGYTEAFF. The CDR3 DNA sequence: TGTGCCAGTAGTATACCTGTCCAGGGATACACTGAAGCTTTCTTT.

The gene calls are TRBV6-9 and TRBJ2-1; D remains ambiguous. The CDR3 has 11 residues. Trimming removed 3 bases at V and 7 bases at J, with 4 bases between. The V gene's germline CDR1 is MNHGY and CDR2 SVAAGI. DNA for the CDR3: TGTGCCAGCAGTTACAATAATGAGCAGTTCTTC. Amino acid sequence: CASSYNNEQFF.

This clone was counted between two and nine times. The genes are TRBV30 and TRBJ1-3; the D gene is possibly TRBD1 (5 bases). Germline CDR1 GTSNPN, CDR2 SVGIG (reference sequence). The ends were cut back, 7 bases at V and 4 bases at J, with 17 bases in the middle. The CDR3 is made up of 14 amino acids. CDR3 sequence (DNA): TGTGCCTTTACCTTAGTGACAGCCGGAAACACCATATATTTT. Protein: CAFTLVTAGNTIYF. Drawing the rest from reference TRBV30 and TRBJ1-3, the complete variable domain is SQTIHQWPATLVQPVGSPLSLECTVEGTSNPNLYWYRQAAGRGLQLLFYSVGIGQISSEVPQNLSASRPQDRQFILSSKKLLLSDSGFYLCAFTLVTAGNTIYFGEGSWLTVV.

The chain is built from TRBV19 and TRBJ2-1; 8 bases are a match to TRBD2. The CDR3 is made up of 14 amino acids. Germline assignment: CDR1 LNHDA and CDR2 SQIVND (reference sequence). Germline trimming cut 9 bases from V and 7 bases from J; bases unmatched to any gene: 11. CDR3 coding DNA: TGTGCCAGCCTTGGCAGGGGACTAGATAATGAGCAGTTCTTC. It is translated as CASLGRGLDNEQFF.

This clone was seen only a few times. The chain combines TRBV4-1 with TRBJ2-7; 8 nucleotides match TRBD1. The J segment lost 1 base and the V segment lost 2 bases, leaving 4 bases of the junction unmatched. The CDR3 contains 15 residues. In germline, CDR1 is MGHRA, CDR2 YSYEKL. For the CDR3, the DNA is TGCGCCAGCAGCCAACGGACAGGGCCATCCTACGAGCAGTACTTC. Its protein product is CASSQRTGPSYEQYF.

By share, this clone counts as medium-sized. The gene calls are TRBV11-3 and TRBJ1-2, with a weak D call TRBD1 (6 bases). Germline loops: CDR1 SGHNT, CDR2 YENEEA. The V gene lost 2 bases and the J gene lost 7 bases, with 23 bases spanning the gap. The CDR3 has 17 residues. DNA of the CDR3: TGTGCCAGCAGCTTACAGGGGCGTGGGACCCGGGCTGCTGGCTACACCTTC. As protein: CASSLQGRGTRAAGYTF.

The count of this clone is one. The chain carries TRBV18 and TRBJ2-3; D is uncertain. The germline V gene has CDR1 KGHSH and CDR2 LQKENI. This CDR3 contains 16 residues. Trimming stripped 3 bases from V and 2 bases from J, with 15 bases between. CDR3 nucleotides: TGTGCCAGCTCACCGCCTTTTAGCCTTATCACAGATACGCAGTATTTT. Translating it yields CASSPPFSLITDTQYF. Full variable domain (missing parts from reference TRBV18 and TRBJ2-3): NAGVMQNPRHLVRRRGQEARLRCSPMKGHSHVYWYRQLPEEGLKFMVYLQKENIIDESGMPKERFSAEFPKEGPSILRIQQVVRGDSAAYFCASSPPFSLITDTQYFGPGTRLTVL.

This clone has just a few counts. This chain links TRBV9 with TRBJ2-3; 8 bases line up with TRBD1. V shed 4 bases and J 3 bases; nucleotides not matched to a gene: 4. From germline, CDR1 is SGDLS and CDR2 YYNGEE. This CDR3 has 14 residues. The CDR3 reads CASSTTGGTDTQYF. In DNA form, the CDR3 reads TGTGCCAGCAGCACAACAGGGGGGACAGATACGCAGTATTTT.

This chain joins TRBV5-1 and TRBJ1-2; maybe TRBD1 (6 bases). The CDR3 extends over 16 amino acids. Germline-derived CDR1 and CDR2 are SGHRS and YFSETQ. V lost 3 bases, J lost 0 bases, and 15 bases lay in between. The CDR3 coding sequence is TGCGCCAGCAGCTGGACGGGGGGCAGAGCTAACTATGGCTACACCTTC. Translated: CASSWTGGRANYGYTF.

The V call is TRBV25-1, the J call TRBJ1-5; 7 bases match TRBD1. CDR1 MGHDK and CDR2 SYGVNS come from the germline V gene. This CDR3 has 18 amino acids. J gave up 4 bases and V 4 bases, and 16 bases lay outside the gene matches. The DNA for the CDR3 is TGTGCCAGCAGTGGTGGGACAGCGGCCGGAGGGGCAAATCAGCCCCAGCATTTT. Its translation is CASSGGTAAGGANQPQHF.

CDR3 nucleotides: TGTGCCAGCAGCTTACCCGGGACAGGGCGTGAGCAGTTCTTC. Its translation is CASSLPGTGREQFF. The chain combines TRBV11-1 with TRBJ2-1; TRBD1 matches 9 bases. The CDR3 runs 14 residues. The junction had 5 bases not matched to a gene; V was cut back by 2 bases and J by 9 bases. CDR1 and CDR2 (germline): SGHAT, FQDESV (reference sequence).

The chain links TRBV5-1 to TRBJ2-3, with D unclear. Germline V gives CDR1 SGHRS, CDR2 YFSETQ. V was trimmed by 2 bases and J by 1 base, leaving 14 bases between them. The CDR3 is 16 residues long. CDR3 sequence: CASSLNGGIGTDTQYF. The CDR3 nucleotides read TGCGCCAGCAGCTTAAATGGCGGCATCGGCACAGATACGCAGTATTTT.

CDR3 DNA sequence: TGCGCCAGCAGCCAAGATCCACAGGGGATAGGAGGGGAGCTGTTTTTT. This codes for CASSQDPQGIGGELFF. The chain has TRBV23-1 and TRBJ2-2; 7 bases agree with TRBD1. TRBV23-1 is recorded as an ORF, its role being uncertain. The CDR3 is 16 amino acids. Trimming removed 6 bases from V and 8 bases from J; junction bases left unmatched: 15.

As concerns this clone: The germline gene is not matched at one end of the junction; a read error may be the cause. V is TRBV28 and J is TRBJ1-4; D possibly corresponds to TRBD1 (5 bases). Germline CDR1 MDHEN, CDR2 SYDVKM. The CDR3 runs 15 residues. The CDR3, as DNA: TGTGCCAGCAGGTTATGGGGGGCAACTAATGAAAAACTGTTTTTT. Protein: CASRLWGATNEKLFF.

This chain connects TRBV6-8 to TRBJ2-1; no reliable D call. Germline values: CDR1 MNHGY, CDR2 SAAAGT. The CDR3 is made up of 14 amino acids. Trimming removed 5 bases from V and 5 bases from J, with 13 bases in between. DNA for the CDR3: TGTGCCAGCAGTCCGAGGCAGCCAAACAATGAGCAGTTCTTC. Translation gives CASSPRQPNNEQFF.

J is TRBJ1-5 and V is TRBV19; D is unclear. Trimming cost V 1 base and J 6 bases, with 19 bases left between them. Germline V lookup: CDR1 LNHDA, CDR2 SQIVND (reference sequence). The CDR3 runs to 17 residues. The CDR3 sequence: CASSIAGPQAFTQPQHF. CDR3 sequence (DNA): TGTGCCAGTAGTATAGCAGGCCCCCAAGCATTTACTCAGCCCCAGCATTTT. The full variable domain, in which reference TRBV19 and TRBJ1-5 provide the parts outside the CDR3, is DGGITQSPKYLFRKEGQNVTLSCEQNLNHDAMYWYRQDPGQGLRLIYYSQIVNDFQKGDIAEGYSVSREKKESFPLTVTSAQKNPTAFYLCASSIAGPQAFTQPQHFGDGTRLSIL.

This clone was seen more than once but under ten times. The J gene is TRBJ1-5, the V gene TRBV6-1; D unclear. V lost 1 base and J lost 7, with 8 bases in between. Germline V gene sequence: CDR1 MNHNS, CDR2 SASEGT. The length of the CDR3 is 13 residues. The CDR3 bases are TGTGCCAGCAGTGAAGGAGTGTCACAGCCCCAGCATTTT. As protein: CASSEGVSQPQHF.

This chain connects TRBV6-8 to TRBJ2-4, with 7 bases fitting TRBD1. CDR1 and CDR2 from the germline V gene are MNHGY and SAAAGT. V lost 6 bases, J lost 6 bases, and 8 bases stayed unmatched. The CDR3 loop spans 14 amino acids. The CDR3 bases are TGTGCCAGCAGGGAAACAGGGGATGGAAACATTCAGTACTTC. Translating gives CASRETGDGNIQYF.

This clone counts as large. This chain joins TRBV23-1 and TRBJ2-1; tentatively, D is TRBD1 (5 bases). TRBV23-1 is an open reading frame, and its role is uncertain. There are 17 residues in the CDR3. The V and J ends lost 5 bases and 7 bases respectively, with 24 bases between them. The CDR3 DNA sequence: TGCGCCAGCAGTGAAAGGGGTAGGAAGCAGGTGGGTAATGAGCAGTTCTTC. Amino acid sequence: CASSERGRKQVGNEQFF.

The J gene is TRBJ2-7, the V gene TRBV28, with TRBD1 identical over 9 bases. Germline CDR1 reads MDHEN; CDR2 reads SYDVKM. The CDR3 contains 15 residues. V gave up 3 bases and J gave up 5 bases; unmatched junction bases: 8. In nucleotides, the CDR3 is TGTGCCAGCAGTTTTTCCGGGACAGGGCCCAACGAGCAGTACTTC. Amino acid sequence: CASSFSGTGPNEQYF.

This clone was counted only a few times. Coverage ceases 1 residue before the CDR3 finishes, and the germline J gene fills in the end. The rearrangement uses TRBV10-3 and TRBJ1-5; weak D call: TRBD1 (5 bases). Between the trimmed V and J ends, which lost 2 bases and 5 bases, there was a span of 10 bases. Germline loops: CDR1 ENHRY, CDR2 SYGVKD. The CDR3 sequence is 14 residues long. The sequenced CDR3 bases are TGTGCCATCAGTGAGGCGGGGGGGGATCAGCCCCAGCAT. Translating it yields CAISEAGGDQPQH. The whole CDR3 reads CAISEAGGDQPQHF.

This clone occurred a few times. The gene calls are TRBV11-3 and TRBJ2-7; 13 bases fit TRBD2. This CDR3 is built from 16 residues. Germline CDR1 reads SGHNT; CDR2 reads YENEEA. The trim removed 4 bases at V and 4 bases at J, leaving 7 bases unmatched. The DNA of the CDR3 is TGTGCCAGCAGCTCGCTCCCGGGACTAGCGGGATACGAGCAGTACTTC. Its translation: CASSSLPGLAGYEQYF.

This clone was seen a handful of times. The J gene is TRBJ1-2, the V gene TRBV11-3; no firm D call. CDR3 length equals 16 residues. The V and J ends lost 2 bases and 2 bases respectively, with 15 bases between them. The germline V gene has CDR1 SGHNT and CDR2 YENEEA. CDR3: CASSLFLAPDNYGYTF. CDR3 nucleotides: TGTGCCAGCAGCTTATTTTTAGCGCCAGACAACTATGGCTACACCTTC. The full variable domain, completed using reference TRBV11-3 and TRBJ1-2, is EAGVVQSPRYKIIEKKQPVAFWCNPISGHNTLYWYLQNLGQGPELLIRYENEEAVDDSQLPKDRFSAERLKGVDSTLKIQPAELGDSAVYLCASSLFLAPDNYGYTFGSGTRLTVV.